This T cell receptor beta chain was identified in a study of T cell responses to AZD1222 COVID-19 vaccine. Points from the study as a whole: Donors, mostly white British, included more females; clonal diversity was possibly underestimated.

The V segment lost 5 bases and the J segment 5 bases; nucleotides outside the gene matches: 8. This CDR3 has 14 residues. CDR1 and CDR2 (germline): SGHTA, FQGNSA. Libraries were prepared by immunoSEQ multiplex PCR; TCRdb keeps only in-frame clonotypes and omits some of them. The data hold approximately 99,000 clones, with 91% observed a single time. Worth noting for this clone: Its antigen is currently unknown.

This chain joins TRBV7-2 and TRBJ1-1, with 7 bases aligning to TRBD1. The sample in question was peripheral blood, obtained 28 days after the second AZD1222 dose. This TCR was sampled from an adult who received the AZD1222 COVID-19 vaccine. Here the CDR3 reads CASSRNRGKTEAFF. The CDR3 DNA is TGTGCCAGCAGCCGGAACAGGGGAAAGACTGAAGCTTTCTTT. The entire variable domain, with the rest obtained from reference TRBV7-2 and TRBJ1-1, is as follows: GAGVSQSPSNKVTEKGKDVELRCDPISGHTALYWYRQSLGQGLEFLIYFQGNSAPDKSGLPSDRFSAERTGGSVSTLTIQRTQQEDSAVYLCASSRNRGKTEAFFGQGTRLTVV.